A selection of T cell receptor beta chains follows, all from one sample in a study of control samples from healthy donors and cancer patients. The data were produced by immunoSEQ multiplex PCR, yet TCRdb's version contains in-frame clones alone and is incomplete. The sample has some 67,000 clones, 80% to 90% seen once. The sample comprised PBMCs. The receptors were gathered from a woman aged 50 to 60 with head and neck cancer. The CDR3 runs from the conserved cysteine through the conserved F or W. Fields, in order: V gene, D gene, J gene, clone size, CDR3 DNA, CDR3 protein. D genes are given only for firm matches. Rows may omit the clone size; those that give it use once, few, many or a size class.

v_gene: TRBV2
d_gene: NA
j_gene: TRBJ1-1
abundance: NA
CDR3nt: TGTGCCAGCAGTGATTCTAGGAGGGTGGGGTACGCTGAAGCTTTCTTT
CDR3aa: CASSDSRRVGYAEAFF

v_gene: TRBV5-4
d_gene: NA
j_gene: TRBJ1-1
abundance: once
CDR3nt: TGTGCCAGCAGCTTGACGGGGGCGGGAACTGAAGCTTTCTTT
CDR3aa: CASSLTGAGTEAFF

v_gene: TRBV7-2
d_gene: NA
j_gene: TRBJ1-3
abundance: NA
CDR3nt: TGTGCCAGCAGCCTTTTGAATGGAAACACCATATATTTT
CDR3aa: CASSLLNGNTIYF

v_gene: TRBV9
d_gene: TRBD2
j_gene: TRBJ2-5
abundance: NA
CDR3nt: TGTGCCAGCAGCGTAGGGGGGCGGGGGGGCCCAGAGACCCAGTACTTC
CDR3aa: CASSVGGRGGPETQYF

v_gene: TRBV5-1
d_gene: NA
j_gene: TRBJ1-6
abundance: NA
CDR3nt: TGCGCCAGCAGCGAAGGGATGATCAATTCACCCCTCCACTTT
CDR3aa: CASSEGMINSPLHF

v_gene: TRBV19
d_gene: NA
j_gene: TRBJ1-1
abundance: once
CDR3nt: TGTGCCAGTGGGGTCGGACGGATGAACACTGAAGCTTTCTTT
CDR3aa: CASGVGRMNTEAFF

v_gene: TRBV28
d_gene: NA
j_gene: TRBJ2-4
abundance: NA
CDR3nt: TGTGCCAGCAGTGATCAGGATACGGACATTCAGTACTTC
CDR3aa: CASSDQDTDIQYF

v_gene: TRBV7-9
d_gene: NA
j_gene: TRBJ1-3
abundance: NA
CDR3nt: TGTGCCCTCTCTGGAAACACCATATATTTT
CDR3aa: CALSGNTIYF

v_gene: TRBV11-3
d_gene: NA
j_gene: TRBJ1-4
abundance: NA
CDR3nt: TGTGCCAGCAGCCTGAGGTTACAGCCTATTCATGAAAAACTGTTTTTT
CDR3aa: CASSLRLQPIHEKLFF

v_gene: TRBV24-1
d_gene: NA
j_gene: TRBJ1-5
abundance: NA
CDR3nt: TGTGCCACCAGTGATTCGGGGGTTCTCAATCAGCCCCAGCATTTT
CDR3aa: CATSDSGVLNQPQHF

v_gene: TRBV5-5
d_gene: TRBD2
j_gene: TRBJ2-7
abundance: NA
CDR3nt: TGTGCCAGCAGCTGGGGGACGGGGGGCGAGCAGTACTTC
CDR3aa: CASSWGTGGEQYF

v_gene: TRBV7-9
d_gene: TRBD1
j_gene: TRBJ1-4
abundance: NA
CDR3nt: TGTGCCAGCAGCTTAGGGGGACAGGAAAATGAAAAACTGTTTTTT
CDR3aa: CASSLGGQENEKLFF

v_gene: TRBV12-3/TRBV12-4
d_gene: NA
j_gene: TRBJ2-1
abundance: NA
CDR3nt: TGTGCCACAACGGAGGGGTTTTACAATGAGCAGTTCTTC
CDR3aa: CATTEGFYNEQFF

v_gene: TRBV28
d_gene: TRBD1
j_gene: TRBJ1-4
abundance: once
CDR3nt: TGTGCCAGCAGACCTCAGGGGGCGGGGAATGAAAAACTGTTTTTT
CDR3aa: CASRPQGAGNEKLFF

v_gene: TRBV28
d_gene: NA
j_gene: TRBJ2-3
abundance: NA
CDR3nt: TGTGCCAGCAGTCCCGGCGGCACTAGCACAGATACGCAGTATTTT
CDR3aa: CASSPGGTSTDTQYF

v_gene: TRBV7-9
d_gene: TRBD1
j_gene: TRBJ1-6
abundance: NA
CDR3nt: TGTGCCAGCGGGACAGCGCCCAATAATTCACCCCTCCACTTT
CDR3aa: CASGTAPNNSPLHF

v_gene: TRBV11-2
d_gene: NA
j_gene: TRBJ2-1
abundance: NA
CDR3nt: TGTGCCAGCAGCCTTACAACGGGCTACACGACCAATGAGCAGTTCTTC
CDR3aa: CASSLTTGYTTNEQFF

v_gene: TRBV6-6
d_gene: TRBD1
j_gene: TRBJ1-6
abundance: NA
CDR3nt: TGTGCCAGCAACCCCGACAGGGGTGATTCACCCCTCCACTTT
CDR3aa: CASNPDRGDSPLHF

v_gene: TRBV12-5
d_gene: TRBD2
j_gene: TRBJ2-2
abundance: NA
CDR3nt: TGTGCTAGTGGTTTGGTACTTGGCGGGGGTAACACCGGGGAGCTGTTTTTT
CDR3aa: CASGLVLGGGNTGELFF

v_gene: TRBV19
d_gene: NA
j_gene: TRBJ2-7
abundance: NA
CDR3nt: TGTGCCAGTAGCGACAGGACCGTATACGAGCAGTACTTC
CDR3aa: CASSDRTVYEQYF

v_gene: TRBV5-4
d_gene: NA
j_gene: TRBJ2-3
abundance: NA
CDR3nt: TGTGCCAGCAGTTTATCAACCCGCACAGATACGCAGTATTTT
CDR3aa: CASSLSTRTDTQYF

v_gene: TRBV3-1/TRBV3-2
d_gene: NA
j_gene: TRBJ2-3
abundance: NA
CDR3nt: TGTGCCAGCAGCCGGGGACTCAGCACAGATACGCAGTATTTT
CDR3aa: CASSRGLSTDTQYF

v_gene: TRBV5-1
d_gene: NA
j_gene: TRBJ2-1
abundance: once
CDR3nt: TGCGCCAGCAGCTTACGGGAGAGCTCCTACAATGAGCAGTTCTTC
CDR3aa: CASSLRESSYNEQFF

v_gene: TRBV28
d_gene: NA
j_gene: TRBJ1-3
abundance: NA
CDR3nt: TGTGCCAGCAGTTCCCCCACGGGGGGTGGAAACACCATATATTTT
CDR3aa: CASSSPTGGGNTIYF

v_gene: TRBV4-3
d_gene: TRBD1
j_gene: TRBJ2-1
abundance: NA
CDR3nt: TGCGCCAGCAGCCAAGAGCCGGGACAGGGGTTTTGTGAGCAGTTCTTC
CDR3aa: CASSQEPGQGFCEQFF

v_gene: TRBV19
d_gene: TRBD1
j_gene: TRBJ1-1
abundance: NA
CDR3nt: TGTGCCAGTAGACAACAGGGGGCAGAGGGGACTGAAGCTTTCTTT
CDR3aa: CASRQQGAEGTEAFF

v_gene: TRBV6-5
d_gene: NA
j_gene: TRBJ2-1
abundance: NA
CDR3nt: TGTGCCAGCAGTTACTTCTCCGGGACGACGGGCAATGAGCAGTTCTTC
CDR3aa: CASSYFSGTTGNEQFF

v_gene: TRBV10-3
d_gene: TRBD1
j_gene: TRBJ1-2
abundance: NA
CDR3nt: TGTGCCATCAACCCGACAGGGGACTATGGCTACACCTTC
CDR3aa: CAINPTGDYGYTF

v_gene: TRBV2
d_gene: TRBD1
j_gene: TRBJ1-6
abundance: NA
CDR3nt: TGTGCCAGGCAATTACAGGGGAGGGATAATTCACCCCTCCACTTT
CDR3aa: CARQLQGRDNSPLHF

v_gene: TRBV27
d_gene: NA
j_gene: TRBJ2-7
abundance: once
CDR3nt: TGTGCCCGAAATCCGTCACCCCCGCAATACGAGCAGTACTTC
CDR3aa: CARNPSPPQYEQYF

v_gene: TRBV6-5
d_gene: NA
j_gene: TRBJ1-1
abundance: few
CDR3nt: TGTGCCAGTCAGATTCGCCCCGCTGAAGCTTTCTTT
CDR3aa: CASQIRPAEAFF